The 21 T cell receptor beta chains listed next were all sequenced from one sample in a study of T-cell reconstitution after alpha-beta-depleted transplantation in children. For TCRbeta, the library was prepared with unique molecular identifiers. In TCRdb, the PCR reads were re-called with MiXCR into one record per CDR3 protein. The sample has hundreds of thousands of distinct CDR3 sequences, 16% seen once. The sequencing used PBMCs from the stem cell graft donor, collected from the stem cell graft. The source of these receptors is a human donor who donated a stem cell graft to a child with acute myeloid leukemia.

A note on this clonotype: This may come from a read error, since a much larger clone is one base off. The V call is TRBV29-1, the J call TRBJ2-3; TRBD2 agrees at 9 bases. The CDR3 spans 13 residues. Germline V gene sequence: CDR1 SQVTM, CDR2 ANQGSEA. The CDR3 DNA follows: TGCAGGGTCACTAGCGGGAGCACAGATACGCAGTATTTT. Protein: CRVTSGSTDTQYF.

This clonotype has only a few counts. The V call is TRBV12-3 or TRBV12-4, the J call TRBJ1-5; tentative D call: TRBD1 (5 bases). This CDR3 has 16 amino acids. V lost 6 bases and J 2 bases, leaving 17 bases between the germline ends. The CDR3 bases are TGTGCCAGCAGCCTCCGGGACGGCCGCGGCAATCAGCCCCAGCATTTT. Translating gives CASSLRDGRGNQPQHF.

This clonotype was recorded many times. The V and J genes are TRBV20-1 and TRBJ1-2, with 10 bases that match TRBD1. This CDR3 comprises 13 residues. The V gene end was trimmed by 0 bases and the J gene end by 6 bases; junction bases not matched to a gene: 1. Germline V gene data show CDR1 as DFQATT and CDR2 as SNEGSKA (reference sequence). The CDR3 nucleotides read TGCAGTGCTAGAGAAGGGACAGGGGATGGCTACACCTTC. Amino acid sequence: CSAREGTGDGYTF.

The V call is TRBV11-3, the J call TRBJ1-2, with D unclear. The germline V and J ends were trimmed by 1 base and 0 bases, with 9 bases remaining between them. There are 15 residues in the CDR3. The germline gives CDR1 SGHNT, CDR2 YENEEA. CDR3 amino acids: CASSLGGTANYGYTF. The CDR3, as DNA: TGTGCCAGCAGCTTAGGCGGTACAGCTAACTATGGCTACACCTTC.

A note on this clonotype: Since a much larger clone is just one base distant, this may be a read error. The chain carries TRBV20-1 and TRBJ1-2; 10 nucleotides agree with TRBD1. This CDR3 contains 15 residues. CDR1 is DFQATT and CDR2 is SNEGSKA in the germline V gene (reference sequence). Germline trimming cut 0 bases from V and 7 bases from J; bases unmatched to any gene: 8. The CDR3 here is CSARDRGTGVFGYTF. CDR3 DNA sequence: TGCAGTGCTAGAGATAGGGGGACAGGGGTTTTTGGCTACACCTTC.

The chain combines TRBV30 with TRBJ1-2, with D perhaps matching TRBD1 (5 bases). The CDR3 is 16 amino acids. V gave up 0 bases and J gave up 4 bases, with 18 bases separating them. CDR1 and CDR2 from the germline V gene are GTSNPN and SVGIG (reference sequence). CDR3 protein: CAWSVRRGIGAYGYTF. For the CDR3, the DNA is TGTGCCTGGAGTGTAAGAAGGGGAATAGGGGCCTATGGCTACACCTTC. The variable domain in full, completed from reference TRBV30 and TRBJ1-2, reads SQTIHQWPATLVQPVGSPLSLECTVEGTSNPNLYWYRQAAGRGLQLLFYSVGIGQISSEVPQNLSASRPQDRQFILSSKKLLLSDSGFYLCAWSVRRGIGAYGYTFGSGTRLTVV.

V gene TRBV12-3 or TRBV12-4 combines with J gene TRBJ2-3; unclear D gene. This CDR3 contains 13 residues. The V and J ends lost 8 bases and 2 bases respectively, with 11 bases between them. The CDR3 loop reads CASLRTITDTQYF. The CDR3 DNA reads TGTGCCAGCTTAAGGACCATCACAGATACGCAGTATTTT.

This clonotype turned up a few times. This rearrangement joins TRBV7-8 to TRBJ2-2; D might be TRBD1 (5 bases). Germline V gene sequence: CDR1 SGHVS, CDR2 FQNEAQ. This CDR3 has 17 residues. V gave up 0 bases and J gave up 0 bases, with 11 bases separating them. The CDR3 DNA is TGTGCCAGCAGCTTAGCGACACAGGTTGCGAACACCGGGGAGCTGTTTTTT. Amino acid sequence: CASSLATQVANTGELFF.

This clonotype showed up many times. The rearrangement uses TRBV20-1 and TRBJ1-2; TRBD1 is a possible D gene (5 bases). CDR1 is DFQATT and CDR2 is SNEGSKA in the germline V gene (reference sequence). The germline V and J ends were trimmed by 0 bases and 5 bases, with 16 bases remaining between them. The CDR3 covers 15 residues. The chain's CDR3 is CSARDSRGYIYGYTF. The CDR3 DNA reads TGCAGTGCTAGAGATTCGAGGGGTTATATTTATGGCTACACCTTC.

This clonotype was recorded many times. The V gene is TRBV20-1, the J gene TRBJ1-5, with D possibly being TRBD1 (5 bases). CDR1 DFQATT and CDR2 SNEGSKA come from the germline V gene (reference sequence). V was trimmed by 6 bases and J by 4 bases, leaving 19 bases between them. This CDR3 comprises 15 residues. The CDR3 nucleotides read TGCAGTGCCCAAGGCGACAGCGTGCTGAATCAGCCCCAGCATTTT. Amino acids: CSAQGDSVLNQPQHF.

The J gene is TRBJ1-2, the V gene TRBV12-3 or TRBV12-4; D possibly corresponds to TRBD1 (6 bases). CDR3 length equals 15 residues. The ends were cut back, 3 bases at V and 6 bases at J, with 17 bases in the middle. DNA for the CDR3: TGTGCCAGCAGTTTTTCGGGGGCTGGTAGGAATGGCTACACCTTC. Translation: CASSFSGAGRNGYTF.

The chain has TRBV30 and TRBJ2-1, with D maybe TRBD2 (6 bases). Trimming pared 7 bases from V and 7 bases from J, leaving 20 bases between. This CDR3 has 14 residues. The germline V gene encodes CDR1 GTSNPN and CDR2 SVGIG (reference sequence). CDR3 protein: CASGGGVWVNEQFF. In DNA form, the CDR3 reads TGTGCCTCCGGGGGTGGAGTATGGGTTAATGAGCAGTTCTTC.

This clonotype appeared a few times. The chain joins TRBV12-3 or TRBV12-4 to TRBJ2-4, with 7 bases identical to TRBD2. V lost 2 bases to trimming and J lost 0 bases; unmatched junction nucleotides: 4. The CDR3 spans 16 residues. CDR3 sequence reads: CASSLYAGEAKNIQYF. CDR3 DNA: TGTGCCAGCAGTTTATATGCGGGGGAAGCCAAAAACATTCAGTACTTC.

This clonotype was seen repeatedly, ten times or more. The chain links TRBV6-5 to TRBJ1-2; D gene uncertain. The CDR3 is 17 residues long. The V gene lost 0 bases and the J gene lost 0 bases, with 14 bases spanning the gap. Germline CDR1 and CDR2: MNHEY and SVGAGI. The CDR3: CASSYSNGRQANYGYTF. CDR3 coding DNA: TGTGCCAGCAGTTACTCGAATGGCAGGCAGGCTAACTATGGCTACACCTTC.

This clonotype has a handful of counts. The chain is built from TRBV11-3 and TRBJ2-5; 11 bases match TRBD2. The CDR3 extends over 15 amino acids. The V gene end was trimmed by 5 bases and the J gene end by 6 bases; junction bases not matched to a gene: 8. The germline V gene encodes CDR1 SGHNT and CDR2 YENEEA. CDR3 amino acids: CASSHSVAGGKTQYF. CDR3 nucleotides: TGTGCCAGCAGCCACTCCGTAGCGGGGGGGAAGACCCAGTACTTC.

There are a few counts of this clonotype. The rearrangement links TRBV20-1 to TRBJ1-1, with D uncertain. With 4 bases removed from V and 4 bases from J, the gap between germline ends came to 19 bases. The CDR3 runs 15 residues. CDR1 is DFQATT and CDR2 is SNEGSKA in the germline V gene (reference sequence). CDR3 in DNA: TGCAGTGCTACCCCGGGCACCCCCGAGGGCACTGAAGCTTTCTTT. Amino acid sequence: CSATPGTPEGTEAFF.

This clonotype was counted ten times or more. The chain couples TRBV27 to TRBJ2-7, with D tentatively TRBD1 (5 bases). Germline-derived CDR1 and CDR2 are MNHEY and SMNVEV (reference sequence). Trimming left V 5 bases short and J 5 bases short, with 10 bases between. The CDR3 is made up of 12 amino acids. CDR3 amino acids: CASSQQGHEQYF. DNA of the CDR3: TGTGCCAGCAGTCAGCAGGGCCACGAGCAGTACTTC.

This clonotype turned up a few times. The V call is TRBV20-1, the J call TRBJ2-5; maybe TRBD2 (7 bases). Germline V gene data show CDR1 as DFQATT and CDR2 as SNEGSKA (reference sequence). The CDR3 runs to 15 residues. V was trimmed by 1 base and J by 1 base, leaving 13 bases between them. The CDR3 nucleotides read TGCAGTGCTAGAGTAGGGGGGGGACCCCAAGAGACCCAGTACTTC. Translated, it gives CSARVGGGPQETQYF.

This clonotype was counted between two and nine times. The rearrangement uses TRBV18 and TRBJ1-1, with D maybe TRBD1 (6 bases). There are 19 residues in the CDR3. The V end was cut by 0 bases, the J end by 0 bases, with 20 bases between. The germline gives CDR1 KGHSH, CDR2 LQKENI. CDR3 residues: CASSPPPFGTQGMNTEAFF. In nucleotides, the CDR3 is TGTGCCAGCTCACCACCTCCCTTCGGGACACAAGGCATGAACACTGAAGCTTTCTTT. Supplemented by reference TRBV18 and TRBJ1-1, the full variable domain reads NAGVMQNPRHLVRRRGQEARLRCSPMKGHSHVYWYRQLPEEGLKFMVYLQKENIIDESGMPKERFSAEFPKEGPSILRIQQVVRGDSAAYFCASSPPPFGTQGMNTEAFFGQGTRLTVV.

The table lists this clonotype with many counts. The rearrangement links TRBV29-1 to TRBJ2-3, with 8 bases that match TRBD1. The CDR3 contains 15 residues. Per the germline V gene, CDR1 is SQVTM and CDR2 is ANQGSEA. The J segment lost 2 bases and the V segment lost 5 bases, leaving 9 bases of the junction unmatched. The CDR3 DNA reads TGCAGCGTTCCTGGGACAGGTCTTCCCACAGATACGCAGTATTTT. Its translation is CSVPGTGLPTDTQYF.

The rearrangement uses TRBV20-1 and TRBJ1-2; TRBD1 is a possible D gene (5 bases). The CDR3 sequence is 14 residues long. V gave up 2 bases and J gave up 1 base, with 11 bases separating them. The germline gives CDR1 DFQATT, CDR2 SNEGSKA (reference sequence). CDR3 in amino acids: CSARPQGYNYGYTF. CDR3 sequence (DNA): TGCAGTGCTAGACCCCAGGGCTATAACTATGGCTACACCTTC.